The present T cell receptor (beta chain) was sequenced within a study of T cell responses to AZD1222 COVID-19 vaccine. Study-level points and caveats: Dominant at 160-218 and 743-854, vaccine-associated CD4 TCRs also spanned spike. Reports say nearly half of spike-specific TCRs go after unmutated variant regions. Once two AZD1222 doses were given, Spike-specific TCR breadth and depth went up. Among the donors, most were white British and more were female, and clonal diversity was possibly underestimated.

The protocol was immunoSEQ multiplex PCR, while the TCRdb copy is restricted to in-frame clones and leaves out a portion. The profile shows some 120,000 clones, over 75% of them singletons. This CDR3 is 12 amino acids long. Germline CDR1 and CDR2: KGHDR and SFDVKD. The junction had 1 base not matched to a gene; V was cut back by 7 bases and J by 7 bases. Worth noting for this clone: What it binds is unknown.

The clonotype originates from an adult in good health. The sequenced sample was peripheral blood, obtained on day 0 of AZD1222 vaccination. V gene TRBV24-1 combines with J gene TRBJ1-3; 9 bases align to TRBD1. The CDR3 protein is CATRDRGNTIYF. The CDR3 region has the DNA TGTGCCACCAGGGACAGGGGCAACACCATATATTTT.